The sequence of this TCR beta chain was determined in a study of blood T cell repertoires in COVID-19. Study in general: Collection of acute and convalescent COVID-19 samples took place in the United States, Italy and Spain. PBMCs, B-cell-depleted T cells, or T cells provided the cDNA or gDNA that made up the material.

The J segment lost 3 bases and the V segment lost 0 bases, leaving 3 bases of the junction unmatched. This CDR3 comprises 16 residues. Germline-derived CDR1 and CDR2 are SGHRS and YFSETQ. As to this clone: This sample also contains other DNA sequences that code for the same CDR3.

In the original processing: How many nucleated cells were present was estimated from reference gene primer amplification. Using immunoSEQ multiplex PCR, the repertoire was profiled, and TCRdb retains in-frame clones only, with some absent. V and J calls and clone size follow that table, whereas D and trimming were derived from the DNA. The table includes 100,000 to 150,000 clones, more than 75% detected once. The sequence was collected from a man in his fifties with active COVID-19. This chain connects TRBV5-1 to TRBJ2-3, with TRBD2 identical over 11 bases. The specimen was peripheral blood. This CDR3 reads CASSLGGTSGTDTQYF. The CDR3 region has the DNA TGCGCCAGCAGCTTGGGCGGGACTAGCGGTACAGATACGCAGTATTTT.